This record concerns one T cell receptor beta chain sequence. The cDNA 3' end received a ligated oligonucleotide with a UMI. An equimolar mix of RC1.1 and RC1.2 primed the beta chain across TRBC1 and TRBC2. TCRdb re-derived calls from the UMI-ligation and nested PCR reads in MiXCR, one entry per CDR3 protein. This sample has some 34,000 distinct CDR3 sequences, with 9% to 12% found just once. The data are from a study of quantifying T cell responses using KT2 cells. Turning to the study itself: Reverse transcription used primers in the TCR alpha and beta constant regions. A predetermined fluorescence threshold ended the second PCR, run as a qPCR.

Trimming pared 4 bases from V and 2 bases from J, leaving 12 bases between. Germline CDR1 DFQATT, CDR2 SNEGSKA (reference sequence). CDR3 length: 15 residues. The sequencing sample was made of PBMCs spiked with cells of the T cell clone KT2. The chain uses TRBV20-1 and TRBJ1-6; D possibly corresponds to TRBD1 (6 bases). The source of this sequence is a human donor. The CDR3 sequence: CSAKGQRPYNSPLHF. CDR3 nucleotide sequence: TGCAGTGCTAAAGGACAGCGACCCTATAATTCACCCCTCCACTTT.